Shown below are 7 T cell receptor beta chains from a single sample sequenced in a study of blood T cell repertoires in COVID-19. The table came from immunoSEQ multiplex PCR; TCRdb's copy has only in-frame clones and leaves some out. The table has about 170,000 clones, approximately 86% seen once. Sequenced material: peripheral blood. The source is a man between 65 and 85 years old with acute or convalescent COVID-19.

CDR3: CASSPASGLYNEQFF. For the CDR3, the DNA is TGTGCCAGCAGCCCCGCTAGCGGACTCTACAATGAGCAGTTCTTC. The J gene is TRBJ2-1, the V gene TRBV28; 7 bases are a match to TRBD2. The CDR3 loop spans 15 amino acids. Germline-derived CDR1 and CDR2 are MDHEN and SYDVKM. With 6 bases clipped from V and 3 bases from J, the junction kept 8 bases outside the gene matches.

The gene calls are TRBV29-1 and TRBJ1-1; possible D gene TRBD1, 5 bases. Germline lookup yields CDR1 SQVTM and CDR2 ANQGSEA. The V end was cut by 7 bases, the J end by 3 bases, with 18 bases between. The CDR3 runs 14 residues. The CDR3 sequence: CSASRGVGYTEAFF. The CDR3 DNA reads TGCAGCGCAAGTAGGGGCGTCGGGTACACTGAAGCTTTCTTT.

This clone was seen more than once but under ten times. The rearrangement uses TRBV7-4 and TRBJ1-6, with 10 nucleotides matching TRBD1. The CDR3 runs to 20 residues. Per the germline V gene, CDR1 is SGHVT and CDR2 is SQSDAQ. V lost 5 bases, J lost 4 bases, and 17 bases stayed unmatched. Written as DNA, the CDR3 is TGTGCCAGCAGCGAATTGCCCCTAATGGGACAGGGGAGGTATAATTCACCCCTCCACTTT. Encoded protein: CASSELPLMGQGRYNSPLHF.

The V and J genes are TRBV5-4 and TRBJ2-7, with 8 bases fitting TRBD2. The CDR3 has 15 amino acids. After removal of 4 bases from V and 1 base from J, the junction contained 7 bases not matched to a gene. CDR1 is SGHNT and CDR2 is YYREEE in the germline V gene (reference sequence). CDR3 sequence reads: CASSPAGGGSYEQYF. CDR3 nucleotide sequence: TGTGCCAGCAGCCCGGCGGGGGGTGGGTCCTACGAGCAGTACTTC.

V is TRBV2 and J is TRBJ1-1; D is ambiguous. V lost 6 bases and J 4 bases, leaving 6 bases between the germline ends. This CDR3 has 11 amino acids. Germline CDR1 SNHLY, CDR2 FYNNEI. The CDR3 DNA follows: TGTGCCAGCAGGTACACCACTGAAGCTTTCTTT. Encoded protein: CASRYTTEAFF.

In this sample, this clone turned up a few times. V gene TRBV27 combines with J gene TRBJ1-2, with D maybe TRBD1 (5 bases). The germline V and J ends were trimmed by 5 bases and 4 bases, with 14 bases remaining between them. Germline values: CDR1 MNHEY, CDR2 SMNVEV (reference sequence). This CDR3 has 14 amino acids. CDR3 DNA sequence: TGTGCCAGCAGTCCAGGGCCAGAAGTCTATGGCTACACCTTC. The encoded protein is CASSPGPEVYGYTF.

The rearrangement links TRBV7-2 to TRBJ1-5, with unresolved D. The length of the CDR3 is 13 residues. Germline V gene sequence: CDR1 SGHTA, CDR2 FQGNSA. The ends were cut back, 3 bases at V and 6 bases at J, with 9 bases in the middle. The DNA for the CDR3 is TGTGCCAGCAGCTTTGAACGGGGTCAGCCCCAGCATTTT. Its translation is CASSFERGQPQHF. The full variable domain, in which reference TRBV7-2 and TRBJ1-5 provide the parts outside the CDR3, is GAGVSQSPSNKVTEKGKDVELRCDPISGHTALYWYRQSLGQGLEFLIYFQGNSAPDKSGLPSDRFSAERTGGSVSTLTIQRTQQEDSAVYLCASSFERGQPQHFGDGTRLSIL.